Below are 10 T cell receptor beta chains sequenced from a single sample in a study of chronic HIV infection and antiretroviral therapy. TCRdb itself ran the 5' RACE reads through MiXCR, one entry per CDR3 protein. The table has 40,000 to 50,000 distinct CDR3 sequences, roughly 19% seen once. The source material was peripheral blood. These receptors originate from an adult who had HIV and had not received antiretroviral therapy, or was an uninfected healthy control (not recorded which).

The chain uses TRBV12-3 or TRBV12-4 and TRBJ1-2, with TRBD1 as a possible D gene (5 bases). The CDR3 length is 15 residues. The V gene lost 0 bases and the J gene lost 1 base, with 9 bases spanning the gap. The CDR3 reads CASSLAAGGNYGYTF. DNA for the CDR3: TGTGCCAGCAGTTTAGCTGCGGGGGGTAACTATGGCTACACCTTC.

This clonotype came up a few times. The V call is TRBV7-6, the J call TRBJ2-7; 7 positions match TRBD2. With V trimmed by 2 bases and J by 6 bases, 4 bases remained unmatched. The CDR3 is 13 residues long. Germline V gene lookup returns CDR1 SGHVS and CDR2 FNYEAQ. The CDR3 DNA is TGTGCCAGCAGCTTAATATCGGGAGGCGAGCAGTACTTC. Protein: CASSLISGGEQYF.

This clonotype has a count of ten or more. This sequence joins TRBV28 and TRBJ2-5, with D unclear. In germline, CDR1 is MDHEN, CDR2 SYDVKM. There are 13 residues in the CDR3. Trimming stripped 3 bases from V and 5 bases from J, with 10 bases between. The CDR3 DNA reads TGTGCCAGCAGTTTCCCTGCAAGGGAGACCCAGTACTTC. Residues: CASSFPARETQYF.

The V and J genes are TRBV29-1 and TRBJ1-1; 7 bases fit TRBD1. Germline values: CDR1 SQVTM, CDR2 ANQGSEA. The CDR3 totals 14 residues. Trimming took 7 bases from V and 0 from J; bases not matched to a gene: 8. The CDR3 reads CSARGTDLNTEAFF. DNA of the CDR3: TGCAGCGCCCGAGGGACAGACTTGAACACTGAAGCTTTCTTT.

The chain employs TRBV19 and TRBJ1-5; D gene ambiguous. Germline values: CDR1 LNHDA, CDR2 SQIVND (reference sequence). There are 14 residues in the CDR3. The ends were cut back, 3 bases at V and 3 bases at J, with 9 bases in the middle. The DNA of the CDR3 is TGTGCCAGTAGTATGGGCAGGCCCAATCAGCCCCAGCATTTT. Its translation: CASSMGRPNQPQHF.

In its sample, this clonotype was seen a few times. This chain links TRBV20-1 with TRBJ2-3; 7 nucleotides agree with TRBD2. The CDR3 extends over 15 amino acids. Trimming took 6 bases from V and 5 from J; bases not matched to a gene: 14. Germline V gives CDR1 DFQATT, CDR2 SNEGSKA (reference sequence). CDR3 residues: CSAPKAGAGGDTQYF. In DNA form, the CDR3 reads TGCAGTGCCCCAAAGGCGGGAGCGGGTGGAGATACGCAGTATTTT.

This chain joins TRBV28 and TRBJ1-5; 9 bases align to TRBD1. The ends lost 5 bases at V and 2 bases at J; junction bases unmatched: 10. CDR1 MDHEN and CDR2 SYDVKM come from the germline V gene. CDR3 length: 17 amino acids. In nucleotides, the CDR3 is TGTGCCAGCAGTCAGACCGGGACAGGGAGGCGCAATCAGCCCCAGCATTTT. It yields the protein CASSQTGTGRRNQPQHF.

The rearrangement links TRBV7-6 to TRBJ2-5; tentative D call: TRBD1 (6 bases). Trimming shortened V by 3 bases and J by 5 bases, and 19 bases separated the two germline ends. Germline values: CDR1 SGHVS, CDR2 FNYEAQ. This CDR3 is built from 16 residues. The CDR3 loop reads CASSLTTSTGTETQYF. For the CDR3, the DNA is TGTGCCAGCAGCTTGACAACCTCGACAGGAACTGAGACCCAGTACTTC. Together with reference TRBV7-6 and TRBJ2-5, the CDR3 gives the full variable domain: GAGVSQSPRYKVTKRGQDVALRCDPISGHVSLYWYRQALGQGPEFLTYFNYEAQQDKSGLPNDRFSAERPEGSISTLTIQRTEQRDSAMYRCASSLTTSTGTETQYFGPGTRLLVL.

The chain couples TRBV29-1 to TRBJ1-4; 10 nucleotides agree with TRBD1. CDR3 length: 15 amino acids. Germline V gene sequence: CDR1 SQVTM, CDR2 ANQGSEA. V shed 3 bases and J 8 bases; nucleotides not matched to a gene: 9. The CDR3 region has the DNA TGCAGCGTTGACCGGACAGGGGGTCGAGGGGAAAAACTGTTTTTT. Its translation is CSVDRTGGRGEKLFF.

This clonotype was detected a few times. This sequence joins TRBV7-6 and TRBJ1-6; TRBD1 matches 9 bases. The ends lost 5 bases at V and 5 bases at J; junction bases unmatched: 13. CDR3 length equals 18 residues. Germline CDR1 and CDR2: SGHVS and FNYEAQ. The CDR3 coding sequence is TGTGCCAGCAGCGATAGATTTTGGGGACAGGGTGATAATTCACCCCTCCACTTT. Its protein product is CASSDRFWGQGDNSPLHF.